The clone carrying this T cell receptor (beta chain) was observed a few times. Primers included in the PCR were 60 Vbeta and 13 Jbeta primers. TCRdb's table, derived via immunoSEQ multiplex PCR, lists solely in-frame clones and lacks some. The sample lists approximately 150,000 clones, about four fifths occurring once. This record belongs to a study of cytomegalovirus exposure and HLA in healthy donors. On the study more broadly: A prior analysis found around 110 million unique TCR beta sequences from around 180 million T cells. An early release of data contained about 85 million unique TCRs, which came from HLA-typed donors.

The CDR3 runs to 15 residues. Germline V gene sequence: CDR1 SGHVS, CDR2 FNYEAQ. Trimming removed 0 bases at V and 4 bases at J, with 10 bases between. This chain joins TRBV7-6 and TRBJ1-5; D possibly corresponds to TRBD1 (5 bases). The clonotype originates from a woman between 40 and 50 years old in good health and CMV-seropositive. Sequencing used PBMCs. The CDR3: CASSLASGLNQPQHF. The CDR3 DNA reads TGTGCCAGCAGCTTAGCGTCAGGGTTGAATCAGCCCCAGCATTTT.